These 14 T cell receptor beta chains were all obtained from the same sample, sequenced in a study of T cells after yellow fever vaccination. One entry per CDR3 protein results from TCRdb running MiXCR on the 5' RACE reads. The table includes about 300,000 distinct CDR3 sequences, around 6.8% detected once. The sequenced sample was PBMCs, obtained 45 days after the first yellow fever vaccination. The receptor set was obtained from a man between 18 and 35 years old who received the YFV17D yellow fever vaccine.

This clonotype occurred a few times. The CDR3 is CASSYSRVLNEQFF. The CDR3 DNA reads as TGTGCCAGCAGTTACTCGAGGGTGCTAAATGAGCAGTTCTTC. The chain employs TRBV6-5 and TRBJ2-1, with a possible D match to TRBD2 (5 bases). V was trimmed by 0 bases and J by 7 bases, leaving 10 bases between them. Germline CDR1 and CDR2: MNHEY and SVGAGI. This CDR3 contains 14 residues.

This chain uses TRBV29-1 with TRBJ2-7, with D possibly called TRBD1 or TRBD2 (5 bases each). V dropped 4 bases and J dropped 0 bases, with 16 bases sitting between them. The germline gives CDR1 SQVTM, CDR2 ANQGSEA. This CDR3 spans 15 amino acids. The CDR3, as DNA: TGCAGCGTTGGGACCGGGACGGAGAGCTCCTACGAGCAGTACGTC. This sequence encodes CSVGTGTESSYEQYV.

The V and J genes are TRBV2 and TRBJ1-6; 7 nucleotides agree with TRBD1. V trimming: 5 bases; J trimming: 7 bases; junction bases outside the gene matches: 8. This CDR3 has 15 residues. Germline V CDR1 and CDR2: SNHLY, FYNNEI. CDR3 DNA sequence: TGTGCCAGCAGTAACCGACAGGGCTTCAATTCACCCCTCCACTTT. Its translation is CASSNRQGFNSPLHF.

J is TRBJ2-3 and V is TRBV4-2, with no clear D. V was shortened by 6 bases and J by 6 bases, with 10 bases between the two germline ends. Germline V CDR1 and CDR2: LGHNA, YNFKEQ. This CDR3 is 12 amino acids long. The CDR3 spells CASSPYQDTQYF. The CDR3 DNA reads TGTGCCAGCAGTCCATATCAGGATACGCAGTATTTT.

This clonotype came up a few times. V gene TRBV6-1 combines with J gene TRBJ1-4; D remains unclear. Trimming cost V 6 bases and J 6 bases, with 14 bases left between them. There are 14 residues in the CDR3. The germline V gene has CDR1 MNHNS and CDR2 SASEGT. The CDR3 nucleotides read TGTGCCAGCAGCCGCCGCCCGGTCGATGAAAAACTGTTTTTT. As protein: CASSRRPVDEKLFF.

V is TRBV4-2 and J is TRBJ2-7; tentatively, D is TRBD1 (5 bases). The germline gives CDR1 LGHNA, CDR2 YNFKEQ. CDR3 length: 14 amino acids. V was cut by 4 bases and J by 2 bases, with 12 bases left in between. The CDR3 loop reads CASSPEGVPYEQYF. The CDR3 DNA reads as TGTGCCAGCAGCCCAGAAGGGGTACCCTACGAGCAGTACTTC.

About this clonotype itself: A junction boundary mismatches the germline segment, possibly from a read error. The chain couples TRBV7-2 to TRBJ2-1; D may correspond to TRBD1 or TRBD2 (5 bases each). Germline loops: CDR1 SGHTA, CDR2 FQGNSA. The CDR3 runs to 12 residues. The CDR3 nucleotides read TGTGCCAGCAACAAGTTCCGGGACCCGCCGGGCTTC. It translates to CASNKFRDPPGF. Based on the CDR3 plus reference TRBV7-2 and TRBJ2-1, the full variable domain is GAGVSQSPSNKVTEKGKDVELRCDPISGHTALYWYRQSLGQGLEFLIYFQGNSAPDKSGLPSDRFSAERTGGSVSTLTIQRTQQEDSAVYLCASNKFRDPPGFGPGTRLTVL.

This clonotype was observed at least ten times. The chain recombines TRBV5-1 with TRBJ2-3; no clear D gene. The CDR3 length is 14 residues. Germline CDR1 reads SGHRS; CDR2 reads YFSETQ. V lost 5 bases and J 0 bases, leaving 10 bases between the germline ends. This chain's CDR3 is CASRIGQSTDTQYF. The CDR3 coding sequence is TGCGCCAGCAGAATAGGGCAAAGCACAGATACGCAGTATTTT. Together with reference TRBV5-1 and TRBJ2-3, the CDR3 gives the full variable domain: KAGVTQTPRYLIKTRGQQVTLSCSPISGHRSVSWYQQTPGQGLQFLFEYFSETQRNKGNFPGRFSGRQFSNSRSEMNVSTLELGDSALYLCASRIGQSTDTQYFGPGTRLTVL.

In this sample, this clonotype turned up many times. The chain employs TRBV20-1 and TRBJ2-1, with no clear D. The CDR3 has 12 amino acids. Germline lookup yields CDR1 DFQATT and CDR2 SNEGSKA (reference sequence). Trimming removed 0 bases from V and 10 bases from J, with 10 bases in between. CDR3 bases: TGCAGTGCTAGAGATGACGGCTTCGAGCAGTTCTTC. Its translation is CSARDDGFEQFF.

The genes are TRBV7-2 and TRBJ2-5; no reliable D call. Trimming left V 4 bases short and J 5 bases short, with 8 bases between. There are 12 residues in the CDR3. CDR1 SGHTA and CDR2 FQGNSA come from the germline V gene. The CDR3 nucleotides read TGTGCCAGCAGCTCTGGGCGTGAGACCCAGTACTTC. Translating it yields CASSSGRETQYF.

The chain uses TRBV6-5 and TRBJ2-3, with 8 bases matching TRBD2. Per the germline V gene, CDR1 is MNHEY and CDR2 is SVGAGI. The CDR3 sequence is 16 residues long. V shed 0 bases and J 10 bases; nucleotides not matched to a gene: 12. CDR3 sequence reads: CASSYSELPGGGAQYF. CDR3 nucleotide sequence: TGTGCCAGCAGTTACTCTGAACTCCCGGGGGGGGGTGCGCAGTATTTT.

This clonotype has just a few counts. The chain employs TRBV10-3 and TRBJ2-7, with D hard to call. V lost 9 bases, J lost 4 bases, and 13 bases lay in between. Germline lookup yields CDR1 ENHRY and CDR2 SYGVKD. This CDR3 contains 12 residues. CDR3 DNA sequence: TGTGCCATAGAGGACGGTGCATACGAGCAGTACTTC. It is translated as CAIEDGAYEQYF.

This clonotype appeared a few times. The chain uses TRBV4-3 and TRBJ2-3; 8 positions match TRBD2. The CDR3 loop spans 17 amino acids. V shed 0 bases and J 8 bases; nucleotides not matched to a gene: 13. Germline V gene sequence: CDR1 LGHNA, CDR2 YSLEER. The CDR3 DNA reads TGCGCCAGCAGCCAAGATGGGACTCCCAGCGGGGGAGTTACGCAGTATTTT. This codes for CASSQDGTPSGGVTQYF.

The chain uses TRBV7-6 and TRBJ2-3; 8 bases agree with TRBD2. This CDR3 has 16 amino acids. Looked up from germline, CDR1 is SGHVS and CDR2 is FNYEAQ. The ends lost 5 bases at V and 2 bases at J; junction bases unmatched: 9. CDR3 coding DNA: TGTGCCAGCAGCCCCCGCGGAGCGGGGGCCACAGATACGCAGTATTTT. It yields the protein CASSPRGAGATDTQYF.